These 18 T cell receptor beta chains were sequenced from one sample in a study of blood T cell repertoires in COVID-19. The repertoire was sequenced with immunoSEQ multiplex PCR; TCRdb's copy has only in-frame clones and lacks some. The sample holds 400,000 to 450,000 clones; roughly 89% are singletons and the top ten take 0.8% to 0.85%. The source material was peripheral blood. Receptor source: a man aged 18 to 35 with COVID-19, enrolled during active disease.

The gene calls are TRBV3-1 (or the pseudogene TRBV3-2) and TRBJ2-4; TRBD1 matches 9 bases. Germline-derived CDR1 and CDR2 are LGHDT and YNNKEL (reference sequence). This CDR3 has 16 amino acids. J gave up 0 bases and V 4 bases, and 4 bases lay outside the gene matches. The CDR3 DNA sequence: TGTGCCAGCAGCCTCCGACAGGGGGTAGCCAAAAACATTCAGTACTTC. Translation gives CASSLRQGVAKNIQYF.

In this sample, this clone turned up a few times. This chain links TRBV7-9 with TRBJ1-1; TRBD1 aligns across 7 bases. Trimming removed 5 bases from V and 4 bases from J; junction bases left unmatched: 4. Germline CDR1 reads SEHNR; CDR2 reads FQNEAQ (reference sequence). The CDR3 extends over 13 amino acids. This CDR3 reads CASSRQGGTEAFF. CDR3 DNA: TGTGCCAGCAGCCGACAGGGCGGCACTGAAGCTTTCTTT.

The chain employs TRBV11-1 and TRBJ1-6; D unresolved. Germline V gene data show CDR1 as SGHAT and CDR2 as FQDESV (reference sequence). V was pared by 6 bases and J by 8 bases, with 14 bases between. There are 14 residues in the CDR3. Here the CDR3 reads CASSSDYLDSPLHF. CDR3 in DNA: TGTGCCAGCAGTTCGGACTATCTCGATTCACCCCTCCACTTT.

This clone was detected only once. The rearrangement links TRBV24-1 to TRBJ2-3; TRBD1 aligns across 7 bases. Germline V gene data show CDR1 as KGHDR and CDR2 as SFDVKD. The CDR3 spans 15 residues. The junction had 6 bases not matched to a gene; V was cut back by 1 base and J by 6 bases. CDR3 coding DNA: TGTGCCACCAGTGATTTCAGAGGGGGCGAGGATACGCAGTATTTT. It translates to CATSDFRGGEDTQYF.

This clone appeared a single time. Within the sample, other DNA sequences also encode this same CDR3. This chain joins TRBV27 and TRBJ1-2; tentative D call: TRBD1 (5 bases). The V gene's germline CDR1 is MNHEY and CDR2 SMNVEV (reference sequence). The CDR3 has 13 amino acids. Trimming cost V 3 bases and J 3 bases, with 8 bases left between them. CDR3 nucleotides: TGTGCCAGCAGTTTGGGGGGGGACTATGGCTACACCTTC. Translation gives CASSLGGDYGYTF.

The CDR3 sequence is CASSAIDRGLSYEQYF. The CDR3 nucleotides read TGCGCCAGCAGCGCCATAGACAGGGGGCTCTCCTACGAGCAGTACTTC. The chain is built from TRBV5-1 and TRBJ2-7; 10 nucleotides match TRBD1. The CDR3 covers 16 residues. Germline CDR1 SGHRS, CDR2 YFSETQ. V lost 4 bases, J lost 0 bases, and 7 bases stayed unmatched.

The chain employs TRBV5-6 and TRBJ1-5; D unclear. The length of the CDR3 is 17 residues. The germline V gene has CDR1 SGHDT and CDR2 YYEEEE. Trimming removed 0 bases from V and 0 bases from J, with 13 bases in between. CDR3 sequence (DNA): TGTGCCAGCAGCTTGGCCGGTATAAGTAGTAGCAATCAGCCCCAGCATTTT. Protein sequence: CASSLAGISSSNQPQHF.

The chain has TRBV11-2 and TRBJ2-1, with 7 positions matching TRBD2. The CDR3 is 16 residues long. Germline CDR1 reads SGHAT; CDR2 reads FQNNGV. The trim removed 1 base at V and 6 bases at J, leaving 9 bases unmatched. CDR3 coding DNA: TGTGCCAGCAGCTTAGGACGGACTAGTCCCTTCAATGAGCAGTTCTTC. Protein product: CASSLGRTSPFNEQFF.

The chain couples TRBV27 to TRBJ2-6; 7 bases fit TRBD1. The V gene's germline CDR1 is MNHEY and CDR2 SMNVEV (reference sequence). CDR3 length equals 17 residues. Trimming at V came to 6 bases and at J to 2 bases, leaving 10 bases not matched to a gene. DNA for the CDR3: TGTGCCAGCAGAGGAGGAAGAACAGGGGCTGGGGCCAACGTCCTGACTTTC. Translated, it gives CASRGGRTGAGANVLTF. The variable domain in full, completed from reference TRBV27 and TRBJ2-6, reads EAQVTQNPRYLITVTGKKLTVTCSQNMNHEYMSWYRQDPGLGLRQIYYSMNVEVTDKGDVPEGYKVSRKEKRNFPLILESPSPNQTSLYFCASRGGRTGAGANVLTFGAGSRLTVL.

This rearrangement joins TRBV30 to TRBJ2-7; 9 bases agree with TRBD2. J was trimmed by 0 bases and V by 7 bases; bases with no gene match: 10. Germline CDR1 GTSNPN, CDR2 SVGIG (reference sequence). This CDR3 is built from 15 residues. DNA of the CDR3: TGTGCCTTTCAATATGCAGCGGGAGGCTCCTACGAGCAGTACTTC. Its translation is CAFQYAAGGSYEQYF.

V and J are TRBV5-1 and TRBJ2-3, with TRBD2 matching 10 bases. Germline CDR1 is SGHRS and CDR2 is YFSETQ. Losses at the gene ends were 0 bases for V and 2 bases for J; bases not matched to a gene: 6. The CDR3 is 17 residues long. CDR3 nucleotide sequence: TGCGCCAGCAGCTTGGTTAGCGGGGGGTCCCCCACAGATACGCAGTATTTT. This translates into CASSLVSGGSPTDTQYF.

Only one count was recorded for this clone. The rearrangement joins TRBV7-9 to TRBJ2-5, with TRBD1 as a possible D gene (6 bases). The length of the CDR3 is 14 residues. Germline V gene data show CDR1 as SEHNR and CDR2 as FQNEAQ (reference sequence). Trimming took off 5 bases at V and 5 bases at J, with 15 bases between the two ends. The CDR3 reads CASSPTGSWETQYF. In DNA, the CDR3 is TGTGCCAGCAGCCCCACAGGGTCCTGGGAGACCCAGTACTTC.

The chain uses TRBV27 and TRBJ2-4; D remains unclear. CDR1 MNHEY and CDR2 SMNVEV come from the germline V gene (reference sequence). V lost 5 bases to trimming and J lost 0 bases, with 11 bases between them. The CDR3 covers 15 residues. The CDR3 DNA is TGTGCCAGCAGTGCCCGACTCATAGCCAAAAACATTCAGTACTTC. This sequence encodes CASSARLIAKNIQYF.

This chain connects TRBV6-5 to TRBJ2-3; D remains unclear. Looked up from germline, CDR1 is MNHEY and CDR2 is SVGAGI. Trimming shortened V by 0 bases and J by 8 bases, and 12 bases separated the two germline ends. The CDR3 runs 14 residues. CDR3 sequence reads: CASSYSARAGTQYF. Written as DNA, the CDR3 is TGTGCCAGCAGTTACTCAGCAAGAGCTGGTACGCAGTATTTT.

V is TRBV15 and J is TRBJ2-3; D might be TRBD1 (5 bases). The CDR3 covers 13 residues. The germline CDR1 and CDR2 sequences are LNHNV and YYDKDF (reference sequence). Trimming removed 0 bases from V and 6 bases from J, with 7 bases in between. The CDR3 here is CATSRDKGDTQYF. DNA of the CDR3: TGTGCCACCAGCAGAGATAAGGGGGATACGCAGTATTTT.

The V and J genes are TRBV7-9 and TRBJ2-7; 7 positions agree with TRBD1. Germline assignment: CDR1 SEHNR and CDR2 FQNEAQ (reference sequence). CDR3 length: 14 amino acids. V trimming: 4 bases; J trimming: 5 bases; junction bases outside the gene matches: 8. CDR3 bases: TGTGCCAGCAGCTCATACAGACAGGGACACGAGCAGTACTTC. It is translated as CASSSYRQGHEQYF.

This clone was found once. The V and J genes are TRBV19 and TRBJ1-1; D is ambiguous. Deletions cut 7 bases from V and 5 bases from J, with 11 bases between. The CDR3 has 12 amino acids. Germline CDR1 reads LNHDA; CDR2 reads SQIVND (reference sequence). CDR3 loop: CASTRDVTEAFF. DNA of the CDR3: TGTGCCAGTACGCGGGATGTGACTGAAGCTTTCTTT.

Remarks on this clone: Other DNA sequences in this sample translate to the same CDR3. The chain joins TRBV12-3 or TRBV12-4 to TRBJ2-5; D is ambiguous. With 3 bases removed from V and 2 bases from J, the gap between germline ends came to 7 bases. This CDR3 region has 13 residues. The CDR3 nucleotides read TGTGCCAGCAGTTTCGTCCAGCAAGAGACCCAGTACTTC. Protein: CASSFVQQETQYF.